These T cell receptor beta chains were read from a single sample in a study of shared clonotypes between healthy human individuals. Profiled with immunoSEQ multiplex PCR; TCRdb holds only in-frame clones, not every one. This sample has 740,000 or so clones, with roughly 72% found just once. The specimen was memory CD4+ T cells sorted from blood. The receptor set was obtained from a woman younger than 45 in good health. The conserved cysteine and the conserved F or W are not part of the CDR3 here. Expanded clones are given a class, and other clones once, few, many or no size at all.

AWTVSGNTIY	-	TRBV30
ASSLLEGPYEQY	few	TRBV11-2
ASSTGTSGSPEQY	-	TRBV6-5
ASRGGDTGELF	many	TRBV10-2
ASSEGVANTEAF	-	TRBV6-1
ASSQGPSEGNTIY	-	TRBV4-2
ASSPGGTNVLT	many	TRBV28
ASSTGTSWF	-	TRBV6-6
ASSWLARGEQY	-	TRBV2
ASSLWFGAPTDTQY	-	TRBV7-2
ASSQIRDRFYEQY	once	TRBV4-1
ASSSWTGNTGELF	-	TRBV6-5
SVESSDYQETQY	-	TRBV29-1
ASSFTFNQPQH	-	TRBV6-5
ASSPSGRRTDTQY	-	TRBV28
ASSKGRGPPNRVWQY	-	TRBV21-1
ASSQVGGRPEQY	-	TRBV4-1
ASSEAANGGVQY	-	TRBV11-2
ASSPRQGPTNEQF	many	TRBV7-8
SGAEGIHEQY	-	TRBV29-1
ASSNGQGNTGELF	-	TRBV11-3
TSSRKGAENEKLF	-	TRBV1
ASSLTKQETQY	-	TRBV5-1
ASNRRRGQETQY	-	TRBV6-1
ASSLARELAKNIQY	once	TRBV5-6
ASSPDSGSYNEQF	few	TRBV5-1